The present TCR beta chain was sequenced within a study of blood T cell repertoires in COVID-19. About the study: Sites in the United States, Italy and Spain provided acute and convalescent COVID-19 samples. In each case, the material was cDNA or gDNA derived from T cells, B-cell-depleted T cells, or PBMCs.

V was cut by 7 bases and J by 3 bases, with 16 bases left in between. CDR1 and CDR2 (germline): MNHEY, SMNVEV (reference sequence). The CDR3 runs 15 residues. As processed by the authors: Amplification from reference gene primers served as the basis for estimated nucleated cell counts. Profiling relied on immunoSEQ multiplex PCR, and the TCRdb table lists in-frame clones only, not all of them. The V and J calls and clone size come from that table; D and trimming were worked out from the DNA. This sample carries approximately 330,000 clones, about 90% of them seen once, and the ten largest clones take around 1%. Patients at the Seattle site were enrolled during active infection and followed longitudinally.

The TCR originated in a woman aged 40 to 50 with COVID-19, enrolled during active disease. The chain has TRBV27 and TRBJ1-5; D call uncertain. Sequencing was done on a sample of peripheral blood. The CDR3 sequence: CASKPGRAYNQPQHF. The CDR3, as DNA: TGTGCCAGCAAGCCCGGGAGGGCATACAATCAGCCCCAGCATTTT.